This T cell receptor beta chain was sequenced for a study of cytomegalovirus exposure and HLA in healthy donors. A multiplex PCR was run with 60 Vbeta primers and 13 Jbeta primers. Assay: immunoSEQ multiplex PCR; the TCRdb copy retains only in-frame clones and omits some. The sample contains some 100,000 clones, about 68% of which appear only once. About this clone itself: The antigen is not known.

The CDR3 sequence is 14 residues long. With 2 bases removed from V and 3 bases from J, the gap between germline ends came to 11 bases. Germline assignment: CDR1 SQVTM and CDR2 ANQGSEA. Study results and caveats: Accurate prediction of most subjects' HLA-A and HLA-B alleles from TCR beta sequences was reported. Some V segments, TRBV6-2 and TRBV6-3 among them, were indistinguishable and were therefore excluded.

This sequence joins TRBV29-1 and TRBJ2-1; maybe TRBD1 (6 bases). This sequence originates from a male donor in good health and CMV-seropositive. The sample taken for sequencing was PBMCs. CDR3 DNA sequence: TGCAGCGTTGAAAGGGAGACAGGCTACAATGAGCAGTTCTTC. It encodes CSVERETGYNEQFF.